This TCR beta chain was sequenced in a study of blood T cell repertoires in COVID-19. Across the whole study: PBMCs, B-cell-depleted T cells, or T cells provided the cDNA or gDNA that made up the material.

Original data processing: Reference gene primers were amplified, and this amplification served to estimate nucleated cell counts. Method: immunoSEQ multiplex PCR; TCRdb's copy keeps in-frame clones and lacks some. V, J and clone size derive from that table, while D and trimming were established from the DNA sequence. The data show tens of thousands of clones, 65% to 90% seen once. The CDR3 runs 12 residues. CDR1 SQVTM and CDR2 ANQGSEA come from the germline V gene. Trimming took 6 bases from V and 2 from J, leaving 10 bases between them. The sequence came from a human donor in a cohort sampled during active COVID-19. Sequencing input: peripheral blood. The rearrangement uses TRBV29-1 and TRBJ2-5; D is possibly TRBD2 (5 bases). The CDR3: CSVRLPQETQYF. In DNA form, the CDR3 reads TGCAGCGTCCGACTACCTCAAGAGACCCAGTACTTC.